Below, 18 T cell receptor beta chains from the same sample are listed, as sequenced in a study of T cell responses to AZD1222 COVID-19 vaccine. Produced via immunoSEQ multiplex PCR; TCRdb's table is partial and in-frame only. The sample lists more than 110,000 clones; around 89% were seen once. The sequencing here drew on peripheral blood, taken 28 days after the second AZD1222 dose. These receptors all come from an adult who received the AZD1222 COVID-19 vaccine.

The CDR3 region is CAWSGRGNEQYF. DNA for the CDR3: TGTGCCTGGAGTGGCCGGGGGAACGAGCAGTACTTC. The rearrangement uses TRBV30 and TRBJ2-7; tentatively, D is TRBD2 (6 bases). The germline V gene encodes CDR1 GTSNPN and CDR2 SVGIG (reference sequence). V shed 1 base and J shed 5 bases, with 9 bases lying between them. The CDR3 is 12 residues long.

The V call is TRBV4-2, the J call TRBJ2-7; 8 positions agree with TRBD1. In germline, CDR1 is LGHNA, CDR2 YNFKEQ. V gave up 1 base and J gave up 1 base; unmatched junction bases: 3. The CDR3 is made up of 15 amino acids. The CDR3 nucleotides read TGTGCCAGCAGCCAAGGGACAGGGACTTCCTACGAGCAGTACTTC. It yields the protein CASSQGTGTSYEQYF.

J is TRBJ2-2 and V is TRBV7-3; D is undetermined. CDR1 and CDR2 (germline): SGHTA, FQGTGA. The CDR3 loop spans 13 amino acids. V was shortened by 5 bases and J by 7 bases, with 11 bases between the two germline ends. The CDR3 DNA reads TGTGCCAGCAGCCGGTCGTTAAGCGGGGAGCTGTTTTTT. It encodes CASSRSLSGELFF.

The chain uses TRBV5-5 and TRBJ2-2; D is possibly TRBD1 (6 bases). Trimming stripped 1 base from V and 2 bases from J, with 12 bases between. Germline CDR1 SGHKS, CDR2 YYEKEE (reference sequence). The CDR3 contains 16 residues. The CDR3 here is CASSLQAGANTGELFF. CDR3 coding DNA: TGTGCCAGCAGCTTGCAGGCAGGGGCTAACACCGGGGAGCTGTTTTTT.

The genes are TRBV6-5 and TRBJ1-2; TRBD1 is a possible D gene (5 bases). Trimming removed 6 bases at V and 3 bases at J, with 11 bases between. This CDR3 spans 13 amino acids. Germline V gene data show CDR1 as MNHEY and CDR2 as SVGAGI. The CDR3 sequence is CASRGVDHYGYTF. As DNA, the CDR3 is TGTGCCAGCAGGGGGGTTGACCACTATGGCTACACCTTC.

This clone was seen more than once but under ten times. The rearrangement uses TRBV19 and TRBJ2-1; D assignment may be TRBD1 or TRBD2 (6 bases each). The germline gives CDR1 LNHDA, CDR2 SQIVND (reference sequence). The CDR3 has 13 residues. Trimming cost V 5 bases and J 8 bases, with 13 bases left between them. CDR3 bases: TGTGCCAGTAGTCGGAGGGGGTTGGATGAGCAGTTCTTC. The encoded protein is CASSRRGLDEQFF.

The chain couples TRBV2 to TRBJ1-2; D is possibly TRBD1 (6 bases). Between the trimmed V and J ends, which lost 6 bases and 4 bases, there was a span of 12 bases. This CDR3 region has 13 residues. Germline V gene data show CDR1 as SNHLY and CDR2 as FYNNEI. CDR3 sequence: CASRTGHGYGYTF. The CDR3 bases are TGTGCCAGCAGGACGGGACATGGCTATGGCTACACCTTC.

The rearrangement links TRBV6-1 to TRBJ1-5; D is uncertain. Germline lookup yields CDR1 MNHNS and CDR2 SASEGT. The CDR3 has 13 residues. V was clipped by 2 bases and J by 5 bases, with 7 bases between them. CDR3 DNA sequence: TGTGCCAGCAGTGAAAGTGTGCATCAGCCCCAGCATTTT. Its translation: CASSESVHQPQHF.

This clone has more than one count but fewer than ten. This chain joins TRBV5-1 and TRBJ1-2, with 7 bases matching TRBD1. This CDR3 spans 19 amino acids. The J segment lost 5 bases and the V segment lost 0 bases, leaving 19 bases of the junction unmatched. Germline assignment: CDR1 SGHRS and CDR2 YFSETQ. The CDR3 DNA follows: TGCGCCAGCAGCTTGGATAACAGGGGTAGTGCCTCTTTTTCTTATGGCTACACCTTC. This sequence encodes CASSLDNRGSASFSYGYTF.

This chain's CDR3 is CASSLRRATNEKLFF. CDR3 bases: TGTGCCAGCAGCCTAAGGAGAGCAACTAATGAAAAACTGTTTTTT. This chain links TRBV11-3 with TRBJ1-4, with D unresolved. V was shortened by 5 bases and J by 0 bases, with 10 bases between the two germline ends. The CDR3 spans 15 residues. Germline V gene data show CDR1 as SGHNT and CDR2 as YENEEA.

This chain links TRBV7-3 with TRBJ2-3, with no clear D. Trimming took off 1 base at V and 1 base at J, with 9 bases between the two ends. The V gene's germline CDR1 is SGHTA and CDR2 FQGTGA. The CDR3 loop spans 15 amino acids. Written as DNA, the CDR3 is TGTGCCAGCAGCTTAATGGCGGCAGGCACAGATACGCAGTATTTT. Its protein is CASSLMAAGTDTQYF.

J is TRBJ2-1 and V is TRBV7-9; D gene unclear. Germline assignment: CDR1 SEHNR and CDR2 FQNEAQ (reference sequence). V was shortened by 4 bases and J by 4 bases, with 11 bases between the two germline ends. CDR3 size: 14 residues. The DNA of the CDR3 is TGTGCCAGCAGCTCCCACGGCTTATACAATGAGCAGTTCTTC. Translation gives CASSSHGLYNEQFF.

This clone appeared a single time. The gene calls are TRBV7-9 and TRBJ1-1, with D perhaps TRBD1 (5 bases). In germline, CDR1 is SEHNR, CDR2 FQNEAQ (reference sequence). The CDR3 contains 15 residues. Trimming took 1 base from V and 4 from J, leaving 13 bases between them. The CDR3 region is CASSLEGSKGTEAFF. Here the CDR3 DNA reads TGTGCCAGCAGCTTAGAGGGGTCTAAGGGCACTGAAGCTTTCTTT.

The V call is TRBV5-5, the J call TRBJ2-7; 9 bases are shared with TRBD1. Germline CDR1 reads SGHKS; CDR2 reads YYEKEE (reference sequence). V shed 3 bases, J shed 4 bases, and the junction held 8 bases outside the gene matches. The CDR3 runs to 15 residues. CDR3 amino acids: CASSYAGQGLYEQYF. CDR3 DNA sequence: TGTGCCAGCAGCTACGCGGGACAGGGACTATACGAGCAGTACTTC.

The chain combines TRBV6-5 with TRBJ2-2; TRBD2 is a possible D gene (5 bases). CDR3 length: 13 residues. Germline CDR1 is MNHEY and CDR2 is SVGAGI. Between the trimmed V and J ends, which lost 7 bases and 4 bases, there was a span of 10 bases. CDR3 bases: TGTGCCAGCACCCGGGGATCCACCGGGGAGCTGTTTTTT. It codes for CASTRGSTGELFF.

V usage is TRBV5-1 and J usage is TRBJ2-2; D unresolved. Germline CDR1 is SGHRS and CDR2 is YFSETQ. Trimming shortened V by 0 bases and J by 1 base, and 4 bases separated the two germline ends. This CDR3 has 14 amino acids. CDR3 sequence (DNA): TGCGCCAGCAGCTTGGCGGGGAACACCGGGGAGCTGTTTTTT. It is translated as CASSLAGNTGELFF.

The CDR3 nucleotides are TGTGCCAGCAGCGCGAGCGGGATCTACGAGCAGTACTTC. Protein: CASSASGIYEQYF. V usage is TRBV3-1 (or the pseudogene TRBV3-2) and J usage is TRBJ2-7, with 7 positions matching TRBD2. CDR1 LGHDT and CDR2 YNNKEL come from the germline V gene (reference sequence). J gave up 3 bases and V 5 bases, and 4 bases lay outside the gene matches. CDR3 length: 13 residues.

The chain is built from TRBV7-8 and TRBJ1-2; a weak D match, TRBD1 (5 bases). Per germline, CDR1 SGHVS and CDR2 FQNEAQ. The CDR3 spans 16 residues. Trimming left V 3 bases short and J 7 bases short, with 21 bases between. In nucleotides, the CDR3 is TGTGCCAGCAGCTTTACTGGTCTGGCTTCGGGACTTGGCTACACCTTC. It encodes CASSFTGLASGLGYTF.